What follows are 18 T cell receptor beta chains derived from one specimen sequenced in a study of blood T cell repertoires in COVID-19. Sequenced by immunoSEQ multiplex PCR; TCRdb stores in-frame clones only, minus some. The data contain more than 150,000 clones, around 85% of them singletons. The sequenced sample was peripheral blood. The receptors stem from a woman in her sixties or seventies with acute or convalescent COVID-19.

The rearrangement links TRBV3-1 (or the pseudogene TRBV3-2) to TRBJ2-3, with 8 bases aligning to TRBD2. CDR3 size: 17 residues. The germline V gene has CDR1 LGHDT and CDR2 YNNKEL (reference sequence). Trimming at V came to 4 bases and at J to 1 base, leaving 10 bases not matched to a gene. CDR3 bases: TGTGCCAGCAGCCGTCGACCGGGACTAGGGGGCACAGATACGCAGTATTTT. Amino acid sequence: CASSRRPGLGGTDTQYF.

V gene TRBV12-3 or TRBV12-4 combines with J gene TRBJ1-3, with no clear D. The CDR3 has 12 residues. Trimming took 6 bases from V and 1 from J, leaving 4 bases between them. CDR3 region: CASRTSGNTIYF. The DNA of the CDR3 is TGTGCCAGCAGGACTTCTGGAAACACCATATATTTT.

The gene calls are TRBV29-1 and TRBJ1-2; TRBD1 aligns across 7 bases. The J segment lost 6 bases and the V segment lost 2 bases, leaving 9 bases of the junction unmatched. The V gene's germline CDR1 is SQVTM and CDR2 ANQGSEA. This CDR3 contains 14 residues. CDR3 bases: TGCAGCGTTGAAATAGTTGGGACAGACGATGGCTACACCTTC. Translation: CSVEIVGTDDGYTF.

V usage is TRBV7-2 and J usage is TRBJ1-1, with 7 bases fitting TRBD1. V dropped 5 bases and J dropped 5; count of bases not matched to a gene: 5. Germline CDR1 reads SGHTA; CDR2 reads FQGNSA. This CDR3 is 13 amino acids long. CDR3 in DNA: TGTGCCAGCAGCCGACAGGGAAAGACTGAAGCTTTCTTT. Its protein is CASSRQGKTEAFF.

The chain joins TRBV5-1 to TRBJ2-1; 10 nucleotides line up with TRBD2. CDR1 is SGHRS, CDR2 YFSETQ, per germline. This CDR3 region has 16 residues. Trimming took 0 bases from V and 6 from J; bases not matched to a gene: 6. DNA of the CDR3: TGCGCCAGCAGCTTGGGGAGCGGGGGGGCCACCAATGAGCAGTTCTTC. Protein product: CASSLGSGGATNEQFF.

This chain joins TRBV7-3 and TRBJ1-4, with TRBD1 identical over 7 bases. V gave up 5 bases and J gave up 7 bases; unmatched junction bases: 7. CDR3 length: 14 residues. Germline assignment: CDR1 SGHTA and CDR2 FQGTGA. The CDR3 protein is CASSPAGDSEKLFF. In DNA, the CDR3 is TGTGCCAGCAGCCCAGCAGGGGACAGTGAAAAACTGTTTTTT.

CDR3 in amino acids: CASSDRFNYGYTF. CDR3 nucleotide sequence: TGTGCCAGCAGCGACAGATTTAACTATGGCTACACCTTC. The chain is built from TRBV7-8 and TRBJ1-2, with D possibly matching TRBD1 (5 bases). The germline V and J ends were trimmed by 5 bases and 1 base, with 8 bases remaining between them. The CDR3 contains 13 residues. From germline, CDR1 is SGHVS and CDR2 FQNEAQ. The variable domain in full, completed from reference TRBV7-8 and TRBJ1-2, reads GAGVSQSPRYKVAKRGQDVALRCDPISGHVSLFWYQQALGQGPEFLTYFQNEAQLDKSGLPSDRFFAERPEGSVSTLKIQRTQQEDSAVYLCASSDRFNYGYTFGSGTRLTVV.

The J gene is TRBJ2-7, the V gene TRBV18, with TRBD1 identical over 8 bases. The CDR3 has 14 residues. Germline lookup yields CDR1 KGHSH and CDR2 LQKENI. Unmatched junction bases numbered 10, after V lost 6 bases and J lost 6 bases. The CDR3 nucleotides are TGTGCCAGCTCCCCAAATCAGGGGGCTGGCGAGCAGTACGTC. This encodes CASSPNQGAGEQYV.

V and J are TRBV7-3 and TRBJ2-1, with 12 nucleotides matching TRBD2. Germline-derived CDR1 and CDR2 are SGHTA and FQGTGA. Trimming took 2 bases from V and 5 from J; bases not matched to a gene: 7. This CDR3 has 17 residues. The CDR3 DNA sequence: TGTGCCAGCAGCTTACCTAGCGGGGGGGCTAGGGACAATGAGCAGTTCTTC. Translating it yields CASSLPSGGARDNEQFF.

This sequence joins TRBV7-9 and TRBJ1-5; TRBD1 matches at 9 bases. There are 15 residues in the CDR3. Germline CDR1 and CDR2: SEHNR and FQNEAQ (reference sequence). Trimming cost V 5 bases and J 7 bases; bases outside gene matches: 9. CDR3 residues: CASSLEGQGGQPQHF. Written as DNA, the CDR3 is TGTGCCAGCAGCCTGGAGGGACAGGGAGGGCAGCCCCAGCATTTT.

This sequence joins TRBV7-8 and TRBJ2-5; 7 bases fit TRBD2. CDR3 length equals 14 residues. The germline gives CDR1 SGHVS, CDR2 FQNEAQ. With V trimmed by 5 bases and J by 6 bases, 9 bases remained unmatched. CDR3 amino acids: CASSPLTSWKTQYF. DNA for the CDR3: TGTGCCAGCAGCCCATTGACTAGCTGGAAGACCCAGTACTTC.

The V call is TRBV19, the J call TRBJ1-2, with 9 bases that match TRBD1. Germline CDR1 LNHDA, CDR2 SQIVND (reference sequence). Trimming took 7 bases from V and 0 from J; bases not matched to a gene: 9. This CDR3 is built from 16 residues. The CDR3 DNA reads TGTGCCAGTATCCGGACAGGGGCCTTTACTAACTATGGCTACACCTTC. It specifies CASIRTGAFTNYGYTF.

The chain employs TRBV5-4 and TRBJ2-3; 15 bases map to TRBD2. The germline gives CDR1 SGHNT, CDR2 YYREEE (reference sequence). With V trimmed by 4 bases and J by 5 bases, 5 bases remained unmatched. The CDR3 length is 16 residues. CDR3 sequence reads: CASSPGLAGGEDTQYF. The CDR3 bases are TGTGCCAGCAGCCCGGGACTAGCGGGGGGCGAAGATACGCAGTATTTT.

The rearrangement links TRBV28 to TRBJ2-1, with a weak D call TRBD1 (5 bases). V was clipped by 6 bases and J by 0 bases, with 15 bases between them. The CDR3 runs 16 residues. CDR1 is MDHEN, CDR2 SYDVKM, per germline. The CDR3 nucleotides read TGTGCCAGCAGCGAACACAGGTCCGGCTCCTACAATGAGCAGTTCTTC. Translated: CASSEHRSGSYNEQFF.

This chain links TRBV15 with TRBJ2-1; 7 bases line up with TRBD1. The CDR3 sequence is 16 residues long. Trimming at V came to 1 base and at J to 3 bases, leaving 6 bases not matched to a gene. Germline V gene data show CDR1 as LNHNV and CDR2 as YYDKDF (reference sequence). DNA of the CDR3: TGTGCCACCAGCAGAGTACGACAGGGTATCTACAATGAGCAGTTCTTC. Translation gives CATSRVRQGIYNEQFF.

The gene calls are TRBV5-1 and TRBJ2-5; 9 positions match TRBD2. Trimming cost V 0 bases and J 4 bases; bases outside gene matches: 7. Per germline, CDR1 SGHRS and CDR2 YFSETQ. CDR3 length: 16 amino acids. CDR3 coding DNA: TGCGCCAGCAGCTTGGAGCTAGCGGGGCTTGGAGAGACCCAGTACTTC. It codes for CASSLELAGLGETQYF. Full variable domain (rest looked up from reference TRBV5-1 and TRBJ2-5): KAGVTQTPRYLIKTRGQQVTLSCSPISGHRSVSWYQQTPGQGLQFLFEYFSETQRNKGNFPGRFSGRQFSNSRSEMNVSTLELGDSALYLCASSLELAGLGETQYFGPGTRLLVL.

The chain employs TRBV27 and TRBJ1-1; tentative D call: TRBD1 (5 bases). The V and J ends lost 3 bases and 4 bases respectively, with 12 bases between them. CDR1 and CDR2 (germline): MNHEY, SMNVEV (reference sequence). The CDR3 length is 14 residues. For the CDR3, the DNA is TGTGCCAGCAGTTTTTGGCAGGGAAGCACTGAAGCTTTCTTT. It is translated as CASSFWQGSTEAFF.

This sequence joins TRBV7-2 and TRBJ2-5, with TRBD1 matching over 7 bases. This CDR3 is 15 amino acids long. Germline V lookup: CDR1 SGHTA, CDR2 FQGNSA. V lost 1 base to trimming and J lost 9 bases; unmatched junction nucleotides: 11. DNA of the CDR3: TGTGCCAGCAGCTTAGGAAGGCCGGGCACAGGGGCCCAGTACTTC. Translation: CASSLGRPGTGAQYF.